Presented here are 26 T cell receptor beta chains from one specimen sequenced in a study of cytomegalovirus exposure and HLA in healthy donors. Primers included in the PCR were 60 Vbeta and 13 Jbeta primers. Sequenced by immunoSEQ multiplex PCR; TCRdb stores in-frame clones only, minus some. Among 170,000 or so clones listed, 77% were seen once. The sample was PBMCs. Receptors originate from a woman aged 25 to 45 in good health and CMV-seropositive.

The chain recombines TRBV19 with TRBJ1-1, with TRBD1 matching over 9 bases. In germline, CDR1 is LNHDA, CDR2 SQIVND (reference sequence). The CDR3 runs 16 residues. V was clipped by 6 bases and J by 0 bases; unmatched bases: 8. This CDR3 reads CASRVWTGDLNTEAFF. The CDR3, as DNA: TGTGCCAGTAGAGTTTGGACAGGGGATCTGAACACTGAAGCTTTCTTT.

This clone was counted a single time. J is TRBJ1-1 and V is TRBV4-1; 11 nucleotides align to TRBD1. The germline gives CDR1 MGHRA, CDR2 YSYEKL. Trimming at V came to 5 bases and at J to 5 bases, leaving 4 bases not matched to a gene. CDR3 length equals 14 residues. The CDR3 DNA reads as TGCGCCAGCAGCAGTGGACAGGGGGCAACTGAAGCTTTCTTT. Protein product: CASSSGQGATEAFF.

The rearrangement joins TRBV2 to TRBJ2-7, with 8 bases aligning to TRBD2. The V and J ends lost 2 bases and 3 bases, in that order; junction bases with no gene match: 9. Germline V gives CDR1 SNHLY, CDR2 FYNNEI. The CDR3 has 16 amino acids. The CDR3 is CASSESGGQRYYEQYF. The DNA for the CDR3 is TGTGCCAGCAGTGAATCGGGGGGGCAGCGATACTACGAGCAGTACTTC.

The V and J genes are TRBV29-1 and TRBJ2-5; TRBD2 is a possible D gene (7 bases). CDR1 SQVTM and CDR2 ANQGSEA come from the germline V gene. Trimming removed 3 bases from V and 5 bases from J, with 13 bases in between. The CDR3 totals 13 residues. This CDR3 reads CSVDGAGAETQYF. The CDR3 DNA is TGCAGCGTTGATGGGGCGGGGGCGGAGACCCAGTACTTC.

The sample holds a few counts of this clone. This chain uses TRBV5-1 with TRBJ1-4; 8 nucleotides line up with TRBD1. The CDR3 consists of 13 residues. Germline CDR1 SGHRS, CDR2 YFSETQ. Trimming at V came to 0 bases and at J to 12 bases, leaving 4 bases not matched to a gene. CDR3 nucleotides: TGCGCCAGCAGCTTGGGACAGGGGAACGAACTGTTTTTT. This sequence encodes CASSLGQGNELFF.

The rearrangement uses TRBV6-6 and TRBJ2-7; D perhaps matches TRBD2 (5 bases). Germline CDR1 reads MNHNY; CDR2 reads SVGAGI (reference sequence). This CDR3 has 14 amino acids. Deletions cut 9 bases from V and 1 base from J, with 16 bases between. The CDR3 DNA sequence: TGTGCCAGTCAGGCCACAGAGGGATCCTACGAGCAGTACTTC. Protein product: CASQATEGSYEQYF.

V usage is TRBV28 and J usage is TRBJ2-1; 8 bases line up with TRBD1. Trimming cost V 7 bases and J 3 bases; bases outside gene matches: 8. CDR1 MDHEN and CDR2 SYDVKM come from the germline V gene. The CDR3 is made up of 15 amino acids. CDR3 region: CASKGAGGFYNEQFF. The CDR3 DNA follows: TGTGCCAGCAAGGGGGCAGGGGGCTTCTACAATGAGCAGTTCTTC.

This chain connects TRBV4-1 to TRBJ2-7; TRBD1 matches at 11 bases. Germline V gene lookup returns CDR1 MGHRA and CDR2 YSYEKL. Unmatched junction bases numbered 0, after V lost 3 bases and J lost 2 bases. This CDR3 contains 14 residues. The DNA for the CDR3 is TGCGCCAGCAGCCAGGGACAGGGGGCCTACGAGCAGTACTTC. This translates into CASSQGQGAYEQYF.

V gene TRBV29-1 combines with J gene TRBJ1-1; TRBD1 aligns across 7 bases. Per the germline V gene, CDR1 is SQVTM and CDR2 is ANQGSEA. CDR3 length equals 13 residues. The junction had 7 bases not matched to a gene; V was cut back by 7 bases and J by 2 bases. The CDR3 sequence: CSAQDRSNTEAFF. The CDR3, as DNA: TGCAGCGCCCAGGACAGGAGTAACACTGAAGCTTTCTTT.

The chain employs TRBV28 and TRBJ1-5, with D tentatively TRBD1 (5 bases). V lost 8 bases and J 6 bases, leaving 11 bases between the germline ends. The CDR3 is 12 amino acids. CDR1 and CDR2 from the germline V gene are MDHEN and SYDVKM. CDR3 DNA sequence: TGTGCCAGCCAGGGCCCCGTTCAGCCCCAGCATTTT. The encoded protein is CASQGPVQPQHF.

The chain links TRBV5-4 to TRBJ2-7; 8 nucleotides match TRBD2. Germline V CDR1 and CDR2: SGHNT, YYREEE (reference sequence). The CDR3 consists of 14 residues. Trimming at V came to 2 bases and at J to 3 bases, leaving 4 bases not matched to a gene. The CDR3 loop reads CASSLELADYEQYF. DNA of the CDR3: TGTGCCAGCAGCTTAGAACTAGCGGACTACGAGCAGTACTTC. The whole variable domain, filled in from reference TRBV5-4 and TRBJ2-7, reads ETGVTQSPTHLIKTRGQQVTLRCSSQSGHNTVSWYQQALGQGPQFIFQYYREEENGRGNFPPRFSGLQFPNYSSELNVNALELDDSALYLCASSLELADYEQYFGPGTRLTVT.

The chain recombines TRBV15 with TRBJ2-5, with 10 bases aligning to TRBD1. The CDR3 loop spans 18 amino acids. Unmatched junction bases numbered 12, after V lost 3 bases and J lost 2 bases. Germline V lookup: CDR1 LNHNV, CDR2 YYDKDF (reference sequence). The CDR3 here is CATSSKTGQGGLQETQYF. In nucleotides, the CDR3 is TGTGCCACCAGCAGTAAGACCGGACAGGGGGGCCTACAAGAGACCCAGTACTTC.

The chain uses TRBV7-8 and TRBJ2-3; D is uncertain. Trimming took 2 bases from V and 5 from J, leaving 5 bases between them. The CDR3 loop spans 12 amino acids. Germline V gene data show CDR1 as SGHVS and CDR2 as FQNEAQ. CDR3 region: CASSLSGDTQYF. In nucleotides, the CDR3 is TGTGCCAGCAGCTTATCGGGAGATACGCAGTATTTT.

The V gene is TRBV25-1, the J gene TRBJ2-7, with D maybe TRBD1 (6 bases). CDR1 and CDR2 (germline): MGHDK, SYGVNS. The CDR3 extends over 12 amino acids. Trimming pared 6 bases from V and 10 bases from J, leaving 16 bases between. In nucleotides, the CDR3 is TGTGCCAGCAGGGGCGTTCAGGGGCTTCAGTACTTC. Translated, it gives CASRGVQGLQYF.

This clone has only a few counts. CDR3 protein: CAWSGQFEQYF. The CDR3 DNA reads TGTGCCTGGAGTGGACAGTTCGAGCAGTACTTC. The V call is TRBV30, the J call TRBJ2-7, with D possibly TRBD1 on 5 matching bases. V lost 1 base and J 6 bases, leaving 7 bases between the germline ends. The CDR3 is 11 residues long. Germline V lookup: CDR1 GTSNPN, CDR2 SVGIG (reference sequence).

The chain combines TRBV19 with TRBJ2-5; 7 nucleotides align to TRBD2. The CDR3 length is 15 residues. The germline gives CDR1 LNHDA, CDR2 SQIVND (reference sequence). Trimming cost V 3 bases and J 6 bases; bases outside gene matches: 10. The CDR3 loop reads CASSMRSSGGKTQYF. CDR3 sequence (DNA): TGTGCCAGTAGTATGAGGAGCTCGGGAGGCAAGACCCAGTACTTC.

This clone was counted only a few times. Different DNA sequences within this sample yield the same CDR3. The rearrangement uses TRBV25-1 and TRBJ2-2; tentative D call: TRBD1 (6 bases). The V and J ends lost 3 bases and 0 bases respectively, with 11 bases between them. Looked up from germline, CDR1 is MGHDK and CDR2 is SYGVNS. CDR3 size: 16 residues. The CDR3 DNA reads TGTGCCAGCAGTGACAACAGGGCCTCGAACACCGGGGAGCTGTTTTTT. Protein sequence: CASSDNRASNTGELFF.

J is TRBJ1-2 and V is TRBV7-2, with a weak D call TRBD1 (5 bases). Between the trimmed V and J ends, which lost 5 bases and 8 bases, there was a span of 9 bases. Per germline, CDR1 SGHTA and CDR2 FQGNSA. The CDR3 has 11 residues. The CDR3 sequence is CASSPRGGYTF. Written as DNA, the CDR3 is TGTGCCAGCAGCCCAAGGGGAGGCTACACCTTC.

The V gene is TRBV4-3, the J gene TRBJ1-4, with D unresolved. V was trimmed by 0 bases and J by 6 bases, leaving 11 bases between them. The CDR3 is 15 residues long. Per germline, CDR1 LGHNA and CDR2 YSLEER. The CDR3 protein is CASSQDGSVDEKLFF. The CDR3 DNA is TGCGCCAGCAGCCAAGATGGGAGTGTGGATGAAAAACTGTTTTTT.

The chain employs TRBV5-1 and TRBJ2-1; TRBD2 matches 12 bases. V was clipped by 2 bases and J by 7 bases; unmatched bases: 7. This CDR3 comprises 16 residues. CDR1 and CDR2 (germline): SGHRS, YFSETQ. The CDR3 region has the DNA TGCGCCAGCAGCTTCGTTCTAGCGGGAGGGGGGAATGAGCAGTTCTTC. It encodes CASSFVLAGGGNEQFF.

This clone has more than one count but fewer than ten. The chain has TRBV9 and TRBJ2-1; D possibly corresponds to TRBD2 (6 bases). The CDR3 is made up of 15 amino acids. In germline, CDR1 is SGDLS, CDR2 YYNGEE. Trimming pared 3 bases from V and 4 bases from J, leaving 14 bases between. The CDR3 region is CASSATEAGYNEQFF. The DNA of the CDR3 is TGTGCCAGCAGCGCGACAGAGGCGGGATACAATGAGCAGTTCTTC.

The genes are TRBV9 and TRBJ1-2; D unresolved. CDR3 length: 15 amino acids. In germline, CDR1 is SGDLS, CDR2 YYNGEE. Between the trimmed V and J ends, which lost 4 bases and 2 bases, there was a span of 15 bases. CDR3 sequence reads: CASSPWETPNYGYTF. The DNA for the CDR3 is TGTGCCAGCAGCCCTTGGGAGACACCCAACTATGGCTACACCTTC.

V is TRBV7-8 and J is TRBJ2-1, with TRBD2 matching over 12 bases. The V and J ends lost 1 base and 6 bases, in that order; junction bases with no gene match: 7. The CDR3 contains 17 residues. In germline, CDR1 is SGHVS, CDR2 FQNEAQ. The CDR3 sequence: CASSLGAGTSGFNEQFF. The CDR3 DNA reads TGTGCCAGCAGCTTAGGGGCCGGGACTAGCGGGTTCAATGAGCAGTTCTTC.

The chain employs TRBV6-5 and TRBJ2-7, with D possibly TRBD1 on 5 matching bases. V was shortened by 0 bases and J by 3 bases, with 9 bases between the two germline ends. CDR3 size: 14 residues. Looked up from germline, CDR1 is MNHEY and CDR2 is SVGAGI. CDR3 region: CASSYSTEDYEQYF. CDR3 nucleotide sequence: TGTGCCAGCAGTTACTCGACAGAAGACTACGAGCAGTACTTC.

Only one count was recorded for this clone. The CDR3 here is CASSQGWANEKLFF. Written as DNA, the CDR3 is TGCGCCAGCAGCCAAGGGTGGGCAAATGAAAAACTGTTTTTT. The V and J genes are TRBV4-1 and TRBJ1-4; unclear D gene. Trimming cost V 1 base and J 5 bases, with 8 bases left between them. The CDR3 is 14 residues long. The germline V gene encodes CDR1 MGHRA and CDR2 YSYEKL.

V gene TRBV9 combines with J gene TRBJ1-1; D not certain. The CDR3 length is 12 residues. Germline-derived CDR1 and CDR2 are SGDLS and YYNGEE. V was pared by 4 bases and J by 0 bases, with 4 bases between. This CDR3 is CASSPLNTEAFF. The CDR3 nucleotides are TGTGCCAGCAGCCCCTTGAACACTGAAGCTTTCTTT.